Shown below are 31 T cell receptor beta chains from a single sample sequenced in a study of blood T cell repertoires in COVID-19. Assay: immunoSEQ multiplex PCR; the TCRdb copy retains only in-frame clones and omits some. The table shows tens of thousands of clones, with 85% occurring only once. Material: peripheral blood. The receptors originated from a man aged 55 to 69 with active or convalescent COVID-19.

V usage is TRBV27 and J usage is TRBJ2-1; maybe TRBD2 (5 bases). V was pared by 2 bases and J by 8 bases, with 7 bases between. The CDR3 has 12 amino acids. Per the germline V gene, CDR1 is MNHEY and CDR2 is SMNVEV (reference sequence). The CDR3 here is CASSLIGDEQFF. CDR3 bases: TGTGCCAGCAGTTTAATCGGGGATGAGCAGTTCTTC.

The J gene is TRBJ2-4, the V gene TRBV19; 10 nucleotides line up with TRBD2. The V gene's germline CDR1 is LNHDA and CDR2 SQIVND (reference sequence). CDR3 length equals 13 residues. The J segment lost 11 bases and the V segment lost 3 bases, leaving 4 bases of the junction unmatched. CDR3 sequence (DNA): TGTGCCAGTAGTATGGGACTAGCGAGTTTTCAGTACTTC. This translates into CASSMGLASFQYF. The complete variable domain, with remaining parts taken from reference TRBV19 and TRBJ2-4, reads DGGITQSPKYLFRKEGQNVTLSCEQNLNHDAMYWYRQDPGQGLRLIYYSQIVNDFQKGDIAEGYSVSREKKESFPLTVTSAQKNPTAFYLCASSMGLASFQYFGAGTRLSVL.

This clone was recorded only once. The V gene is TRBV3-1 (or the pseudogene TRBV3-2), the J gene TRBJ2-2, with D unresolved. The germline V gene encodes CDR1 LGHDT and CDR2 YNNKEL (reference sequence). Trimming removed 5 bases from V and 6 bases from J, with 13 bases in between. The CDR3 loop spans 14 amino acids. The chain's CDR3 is CASSSSLRSGELFF. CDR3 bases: TGTGCCAGCAGCTCTTCCTTGAGATCCGGGGAGCTGTTTTTT.

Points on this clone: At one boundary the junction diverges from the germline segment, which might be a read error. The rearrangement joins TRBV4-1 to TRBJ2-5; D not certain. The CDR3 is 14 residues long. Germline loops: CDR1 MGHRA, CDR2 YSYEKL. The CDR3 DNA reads TGCGCCAGCACCCAAACCGTAACAGCTGAGACCCAGTACTTC. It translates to CASTQTVTAETQYF.

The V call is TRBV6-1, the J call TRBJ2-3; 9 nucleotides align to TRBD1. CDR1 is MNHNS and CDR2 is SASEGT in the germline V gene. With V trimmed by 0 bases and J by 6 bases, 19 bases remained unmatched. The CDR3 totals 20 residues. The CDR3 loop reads CASSEAHDGWGTGRWDTQYF. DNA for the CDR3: TGTGCCAGCAGTGAAGCGCACGATGGCTGGGGGACAGGGAGGTGGGATACGCAGTATTTT.

The CDR3, as DNA: TGTGCCAGCGAGCGAAGCGAGACCCAGTACTTC. This gives the protein CASERSETQYF. The V gene is TRBV2, the J gene TRBJ2-5; D uncertain. CDR1 is SNHLY, CDR2 FYNNEI, per germline. V gave up 8 bases and J gave up 5 bases, with 9 bases separating them. The CDR3 contains 11 residues.

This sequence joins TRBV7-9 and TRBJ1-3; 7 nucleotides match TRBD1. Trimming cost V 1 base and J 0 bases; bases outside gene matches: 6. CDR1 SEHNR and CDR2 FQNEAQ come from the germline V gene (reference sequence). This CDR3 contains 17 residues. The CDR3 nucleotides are TGTGCCAGCAGCTTAGGCGGACAGGCGAGCTCTGGAAACACCATATATTTT. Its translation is CASSLGGQASSGNTIYF. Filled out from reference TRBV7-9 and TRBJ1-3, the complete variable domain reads DTGVSQNPRHKITKRGQNVTFRCDPISEHNRLYWYRQTLGQGPEFLTYFQNEAQLEKSRLLSDRFSAERPKGSFSTLEIQRTEQGDSAMYLCASSLGGQASSGNTIYFGEGSWLTVV.

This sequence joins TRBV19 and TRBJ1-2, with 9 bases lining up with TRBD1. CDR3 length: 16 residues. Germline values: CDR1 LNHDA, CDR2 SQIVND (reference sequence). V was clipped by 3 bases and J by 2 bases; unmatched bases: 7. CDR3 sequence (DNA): TGTGCCAGTAGTATCCAGACAGGGGGAACCAACTATGGCTACACCTTC. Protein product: CASSIQTGGTNYGYTF.

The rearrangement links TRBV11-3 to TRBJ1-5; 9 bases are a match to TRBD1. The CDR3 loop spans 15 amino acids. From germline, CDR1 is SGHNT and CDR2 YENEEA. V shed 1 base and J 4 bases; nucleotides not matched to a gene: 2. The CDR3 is CASSLGTGVNQPQHF. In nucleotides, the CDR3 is TGTGCCAGCAGCTTAGGGACAGGGGTGAATCAGCCCCAGCATTTT.

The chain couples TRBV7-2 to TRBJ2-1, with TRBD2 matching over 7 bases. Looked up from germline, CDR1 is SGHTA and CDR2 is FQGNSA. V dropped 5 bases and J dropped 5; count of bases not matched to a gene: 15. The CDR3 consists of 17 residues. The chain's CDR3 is CASSPRVAGDLDNEQFF. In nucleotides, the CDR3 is TGTGCCAGCAGCCCAAGGGTGGCGGGAGACCTGGACAATGAGCAGTTCTTC.

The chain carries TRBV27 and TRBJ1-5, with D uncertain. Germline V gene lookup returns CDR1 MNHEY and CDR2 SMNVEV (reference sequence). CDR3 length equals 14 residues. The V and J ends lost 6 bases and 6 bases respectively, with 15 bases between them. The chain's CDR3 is CASSLGRVGQPQHF. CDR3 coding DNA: TGTGCCAGCAGCCTAGGGAGAGTGGGTCAGCCCCAGCATTTT.

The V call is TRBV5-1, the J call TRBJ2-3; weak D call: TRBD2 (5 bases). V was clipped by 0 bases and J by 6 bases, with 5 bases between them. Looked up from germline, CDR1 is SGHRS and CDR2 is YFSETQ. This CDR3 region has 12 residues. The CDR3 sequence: CASSLGGDTQYF. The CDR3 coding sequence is TGCGCCAGCAGCTTGGGAGGGGATACGCAGTATTTT.

The CDR3 sequence: CSASRGSGANVLTF. The CDR3, as DNA: TGCAGTGCTAGTAGGGGATCAGGGGCCAACGTCCTGACTTTC. This chain links TRBV20-1 with TRBJ2-6; D possibly corresponds to TRBD1 (5 bases). CDR3 length equals 14 residues. Germline CDR1 is DFQATT and CDR2 is SNEGSKA (reference sequence). V lost 3 bases and J 4 bases, leaving 10 bases between the germline ends.

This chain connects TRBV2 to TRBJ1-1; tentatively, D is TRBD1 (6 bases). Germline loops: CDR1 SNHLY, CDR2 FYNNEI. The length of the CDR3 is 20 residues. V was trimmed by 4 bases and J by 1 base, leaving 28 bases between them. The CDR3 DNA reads TGTGCCAGCAGTGGGGTGGGGCTGGGGGCCCTAAAATCGCGGAACACTGAAGCTTTCTTT. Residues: CASSGVGLGALKSRNTEAFF.

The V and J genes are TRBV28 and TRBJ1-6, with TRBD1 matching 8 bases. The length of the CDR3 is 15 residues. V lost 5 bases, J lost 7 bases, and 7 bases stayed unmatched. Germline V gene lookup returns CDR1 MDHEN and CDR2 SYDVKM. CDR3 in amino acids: CASSPMTGANSPLHF. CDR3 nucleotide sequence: TGTGCCAGCAGTCCGATGACAGGGGCCAATTCACCCCTCCACTTT.

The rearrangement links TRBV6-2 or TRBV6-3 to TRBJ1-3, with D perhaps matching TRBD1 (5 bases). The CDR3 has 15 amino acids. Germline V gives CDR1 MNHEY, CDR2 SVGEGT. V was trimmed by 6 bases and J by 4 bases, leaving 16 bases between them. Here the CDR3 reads CASSPDQGRGNTIYF. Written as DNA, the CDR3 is TGTGCCAGCAGCCCAGACCAGGGCCGAGGAAACACCATATATTTT.

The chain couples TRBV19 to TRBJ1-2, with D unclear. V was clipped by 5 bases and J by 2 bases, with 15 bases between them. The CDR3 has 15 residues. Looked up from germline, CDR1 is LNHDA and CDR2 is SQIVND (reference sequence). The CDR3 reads CASSPLEGRNYGYTF. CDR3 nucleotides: TGTGCCAGTAGTCCCCTGGAGGGCAGAAACTATGGCTACACCTTC.

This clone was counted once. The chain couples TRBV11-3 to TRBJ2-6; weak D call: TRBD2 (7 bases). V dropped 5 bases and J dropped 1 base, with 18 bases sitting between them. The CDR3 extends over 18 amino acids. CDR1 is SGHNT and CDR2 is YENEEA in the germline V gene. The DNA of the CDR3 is TGTGCCAGCAGCCCCAAGGGGGGGGGCTATTCTGGGGCCAACGTCCTGACTTTC. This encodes CASSPKGGGYSGANVLTF. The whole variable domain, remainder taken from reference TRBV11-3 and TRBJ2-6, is EAGVVQSPRYKIIEKKQPVAFWCNPISGHNTLYWYLQNLGQGPELLIRYENEEAVDDSQLPKDRFSAERLKGVDSTLKIQPAELGDSAVYLCASSPKGGGYSGANVLTFGAGSRLTVL.

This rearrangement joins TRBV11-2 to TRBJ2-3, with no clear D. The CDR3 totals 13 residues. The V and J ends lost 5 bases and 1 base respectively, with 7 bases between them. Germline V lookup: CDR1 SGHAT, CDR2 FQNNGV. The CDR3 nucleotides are TGTGCCAGCAGCGTTAGCCGCACAGATACGCAGTATTTT. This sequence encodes CASSVSRTDTQYF.

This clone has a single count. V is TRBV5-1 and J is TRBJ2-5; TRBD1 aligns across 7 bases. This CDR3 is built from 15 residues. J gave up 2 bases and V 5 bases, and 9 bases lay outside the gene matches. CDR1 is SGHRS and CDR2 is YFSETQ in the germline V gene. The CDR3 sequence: CASRKQTGRQETQYF. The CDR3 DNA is TGCGCCAGCAGAAAACAGACAGGGAGACAAGAGACCCAGTACTTC. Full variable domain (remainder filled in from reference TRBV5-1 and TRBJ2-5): KAGVTQTPRYLIKTRGQQVTLSCSPISGHRSVSWYQQTPGQGLQFLFEYFSETQRNKGNFPGRFSGRQFSNSRSEMNVSTLELGDSALYLCASRKQTGRQETQYFGPGTRLLVL.

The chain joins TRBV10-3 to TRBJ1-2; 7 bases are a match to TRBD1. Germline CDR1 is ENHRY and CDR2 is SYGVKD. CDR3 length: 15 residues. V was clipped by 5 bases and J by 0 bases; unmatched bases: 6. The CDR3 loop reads CAISTGTESNYGYTF. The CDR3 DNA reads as TGTGCCATCAGTACTGGGACAGAGTCTAACTATGGCTACACCTTC.

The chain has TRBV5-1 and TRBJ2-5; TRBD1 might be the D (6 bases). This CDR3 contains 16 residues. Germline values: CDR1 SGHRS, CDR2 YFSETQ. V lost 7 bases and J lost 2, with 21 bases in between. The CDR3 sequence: CASQIGTLGEQETQYF. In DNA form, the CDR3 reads TGCGCCAGCCAAATTGGGACACTCGGAGAGCAAGAGACCCAGTACTTC.

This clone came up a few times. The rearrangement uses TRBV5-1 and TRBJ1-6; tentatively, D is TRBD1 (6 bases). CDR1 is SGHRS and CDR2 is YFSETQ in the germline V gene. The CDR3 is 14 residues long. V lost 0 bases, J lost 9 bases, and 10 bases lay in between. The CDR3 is CASSLERGSSPLHF. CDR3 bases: TGCGCCAGCAGCTTGGAGAGGGGGAGTTCACCCCTCCACTTT.

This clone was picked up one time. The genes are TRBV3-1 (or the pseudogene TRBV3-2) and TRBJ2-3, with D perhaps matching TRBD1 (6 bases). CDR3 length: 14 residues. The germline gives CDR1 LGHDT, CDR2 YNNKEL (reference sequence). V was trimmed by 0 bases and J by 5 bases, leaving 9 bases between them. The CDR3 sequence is CASSQDVRGDTQYF. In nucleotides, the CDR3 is TGTGCCAGCAGCCAAGATGTCAGGGGAGATACGCAGTATTTT.

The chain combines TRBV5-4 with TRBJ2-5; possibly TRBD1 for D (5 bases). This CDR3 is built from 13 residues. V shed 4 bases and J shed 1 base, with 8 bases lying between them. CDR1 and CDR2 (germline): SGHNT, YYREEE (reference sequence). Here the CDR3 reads CASSKDTQETQYF. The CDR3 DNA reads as TGTGCCAGCAGCAAGGACACCCAAGAGACCCAGTACTTC.

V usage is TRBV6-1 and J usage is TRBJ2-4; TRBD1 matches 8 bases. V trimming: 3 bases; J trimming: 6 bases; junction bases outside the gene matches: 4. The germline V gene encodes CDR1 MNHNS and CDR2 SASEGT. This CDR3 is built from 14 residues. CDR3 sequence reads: CASSDAGGRNIQYF. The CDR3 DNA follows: TGTGCCAGCAGTGATGCAGGGGGCCGAAACATTCAGTACTTC.

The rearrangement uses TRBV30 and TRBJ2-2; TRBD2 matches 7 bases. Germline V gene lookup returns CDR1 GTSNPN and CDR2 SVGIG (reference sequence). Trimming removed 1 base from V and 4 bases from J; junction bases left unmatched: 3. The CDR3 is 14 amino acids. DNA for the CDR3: TGTGCCTGGAGTGGACTAGCTCTCACCGGGGAGCTGTTTTTT. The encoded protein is CAWSGLALTGELFF. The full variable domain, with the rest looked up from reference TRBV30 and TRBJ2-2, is SQTIHQWPATLVQPVGSPLSLECTVEGTSNPNLYWYRQAAGRGLQLLFYSVGIGQISSEVPQNLSASRPQDRQFILSSKKLLLSDSGFYLCAWSGLALTGELFFGEGSRLTVL.

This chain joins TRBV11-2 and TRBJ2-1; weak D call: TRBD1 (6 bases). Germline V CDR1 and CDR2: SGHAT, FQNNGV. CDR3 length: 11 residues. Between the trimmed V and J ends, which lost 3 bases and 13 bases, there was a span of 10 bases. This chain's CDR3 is CASSFQGIQFF. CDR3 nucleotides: TGTGCCAGCAGCTTCCAGGGGATTCAGTTCTTC.

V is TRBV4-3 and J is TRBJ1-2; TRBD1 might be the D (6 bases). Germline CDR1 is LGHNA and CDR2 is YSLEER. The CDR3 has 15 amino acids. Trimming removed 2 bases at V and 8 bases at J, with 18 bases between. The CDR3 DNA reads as TGCGCCAGCAGCCAATTCTTCCAGGGGATGGACGGCTACACCTTC. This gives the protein CASSQFFQGMDGYTF.

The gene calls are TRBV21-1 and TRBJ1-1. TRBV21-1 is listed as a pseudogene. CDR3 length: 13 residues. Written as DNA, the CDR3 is TGTGCCAGCAGCAAAGGGGGGGACACTGAAGCTTTCTTT. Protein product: CASSKGGDTEAFF.

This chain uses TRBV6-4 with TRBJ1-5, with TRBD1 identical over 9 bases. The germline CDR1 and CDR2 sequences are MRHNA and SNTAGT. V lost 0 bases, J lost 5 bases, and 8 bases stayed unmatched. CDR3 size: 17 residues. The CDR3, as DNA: TGTGCCAGCAGTGACTCCGGGGCACGGACAGGGGATCAGCCCCAGCATTTT. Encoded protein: CASSDSGARTGDQPQHF.